The 8 T cell receptor beta chains listed next were all sequenced from one sample in a study of blood T cell repertoires in COVID-19. Sequencing used immunoSEQ multiplex PCR; TCRdb keeps in-frame clones, though not all of them. The table records a few hundred thousand clones, around 90% of them present only once. The sample taken for sequencing was peripheral blood. These receptors all come from a man in his forties with acute or convalescent COVID-19.

This clone was seen a single time. The V and J genes are TRBV30 and TRBJ2-1; 10 bases map to TRBD2. With V trimmed by 2 bases and J by 3 bases, 4 bases remained unmatched. Looked up from germline, CDR1 is GTSNPN and CDR2 is SVGIG (reference sequence). The CDR3 covers 15 residues. The CDR3 loop is CAWSLRTSGYNEQFF. Here the CDR3 DNA reads TGTGCCTGGAGTTTAAGGACTAGCGGCTACAATGAGCAGTTCTTC.

J is TRBJ2-2 and V is TRBV11-3; 10 bases are shared with TRBD1. With V trimmed by 4 bases and J by 4 bases, 18 bases remained unmatched. Germline V gene lookup returns CDR1 SGHNT and CDR2 YENEEA. The CDR3 covers 20 residues. The CDR3 spells CASSSNVLKPGQGFTGELFF. CDR3 DNA: TGTGCCAGCAGCTCCAATGTCCTCAAGCCGGGACAGGGGTTCACCGGGGAGCTGTTTTTT. Drawing the rest from reference TRBV11-3 and TRBJ2-2, the complete variable domain is EAGVVQSPRYKIIEKKQPVAFWCNPISGHNTLYWYLQNLGQGPELLIRYENEEAVDDSQLPKDRFSAERLKGVDSTLKIQPAELGDSAVYLCASSSNVLKPGQGFTGELFFGEGSRLTVL.

The chain carries TRBV30 and TRBJ2-1; TRBD1 might be the D (6 bases). This CDR3 region has 12 residues. V was pared by 0 bases and J by 8 bases, with 8 bases between. Germline V lookup: CDR1 GTSNPN, CDR2 SVGIG (reference sequence). CDR3 in DNA: TGTGCCTGGAGTGTGGGGGCGCATGAGCAGTTCTTC. Translation: CAWSVGAHEQFF.

The chain is built from TRBV6-5 and TRBJ2-3, with 9 bases aligning to TRBD1. Germline loops: CDR1 MNHEY, CDR2 SVGAGI. This CDR3 region has 15 residues. Germline trimming cut 0 bases from V and 6 bases from J; bases unmatched to any gene: 4. The chain's CDR3 is CASSYSRDRADTQYF. The CDR3 bases are TGTGCCAGCAGTTACTCCAGGGACAGGGCGGATACGCAGTATTTT.

This clone was seen a single time. J is TRBJ1-5 and V is TRBV11-3, with TRBD1 matching over 9 bases. V lost 5 bases and J lost 2; bases outside the gene matches: 1. CDR1 is SGHNT, CDR2 YENEEA, per germline. The CDR3 length is 14 residues. The chain's CDR3 is CASSRDRGNQPQHF. DNA of the CDR3: TGTGCCAGCAGCAGGGACAGGGGCAATCAGCCCCAGCATTTT.

The chain uses TRBV9 and TRBJ1-3; unclear D gene. The CDR3 totals 14 residues. Trimming pared 0 bases from V and 7 bases from J, leaving 11 bases between. Germline lookup yields CDR1 SGDLS and CDR2 YYNGEE. CDR3 amino acids: CASSVGDNPNTIYF. Here the CDR3 DNA reads TGTGCCAGCAGCGTAGGCGATAACCCGAACACCATATATTTT.

The chain recombines TRBV6-5 with TRBJ1-2, with D possibly TRBD1 on 5 matching bases. This CDR3 contains 14 residues. Trimming removed 0 bases at V and 4 bases at J, with 9 bases between. Germline assignment: CDR1 MNHEY and CDR2 SVGAGI. In DNA form, the CDR3 reads TGTGCCAGCAGTTACTCCCAGGGCCCCTATGGCTACACCTTC. Translation gives CASSYSQGPYGYTF.

This clone was seen many times. V is TRBV6-5 and J is TRBJ1-6, with 8 bases aligning to TRBD1. The CDR3 has 14 residues. Germline values: CDR1 MNHEY, CDR2 SVGAGI. V trimming: 4 bases; J trimming: 10 bases; junction bases outside the gene matches: 6. The CDR3 is CASSSTGARSPLHF. CDR3 DNA sequence: TGTGCCAGCAGTTCGACAGGGGCACGGTCACCCCTCCACTTT.